These T cell receptor beta chains were read from a single sample in a study of shared clonotypes between healthy human individuals. Sequencing used immunoSEQ multiplex PCR; TCRdb keeps in-frame clones, though not all of them. The table lists more than 2,000,000 clones, just over 90% of them singletons. Sequenced material: naive CD4+ T cells from PBMCs. The receptors shown here come from a man aged 18 to 30 in good health. Some clones in this sample may be carry-over from other donors' samples. The conserved cysteine and the conserved F or W are not part of the CDR3 here.

V gene,J gene,CDR3 protein
TRBV27,TRBJ2-2,ASSLSAAMLYTGELF
TRBV27,TRBJ2-5,ASSLRGFPGTREGETQY
TRBV19,TRBJ2-1,ASSRTSGNMYNEQF
TRBV19,TRBJ1-5,ASGQNGNQPQH
TRBV28,TRBJ1-5,ASSRDQPQH
TRBV28,TRBJ1-1,ASSLVHPNTEAF
TRBV18,TRBJ1-4,ASSPTLGRELF
TRBV6-1,TRBJ2-7,ASRSRDRSYEQY
TRBV28,TRBJ1-4,ASSLSQANEKLF
TRBV5-4,TRBJ2-7,ASSLQAGVTEQY
TRBV6-5,TRBJ1-3,ASSYANTIY
TRBV10-3,TRBJ2-5,AISESGVETQY
TRBV7-3,TRBJ2-7,ASSLSPSGSHEQY
TRBV5-1,TRBJ2-7,ASSFVQGTDEQY
TRBV7-3,TRBJ2-2,ASSLSRVGELF
TRBV2,TRBJ2-7,ASRLDSYEQY
TRBV5-1,TRBJ2-1,ASSLSGHTPLNEQF
TRBV5-4,TRBJ2-3,ASSLYSGREADTQY
TRBV28,TRBJ1-2,ASSFAGPNYGYT
TRBV5-8,TRBJ2-7,ATSTRVPAGEQY
TRBV19,TRBJ2-3,ASSRQGEGTDTQY
TRBV15,TRBJ1-3,ATSSRRGSGNTIY
TRBV2,TRBJ2-3,AGGGGEDTQY
TRBV19,TRBJ2-5,ASSIRGTHPQETQY
TRBV27,TRBJ2-4,ASSYLGGPREY
TRBV18,TRBJ2-1,ASSPTISGGNEQF
TRBV30,TRBJ1-3,AWSGAGAWGNTIY
TRBV28,TRBJ1-4,ASSFTRDRDEKLF
TRBV19,TRBJ2-7,ASSPTGTGRGRSSYEQY
TRBV7-2,TRBJ2-1,ASSSDVGTREQF
TRBV19,TRBJ2-1,ASSIRPMTEEQF
TRBV7-9,TRBJ2-2,ASRRTGTRLTGELF
TRBV7-8,TRBJ1-5,ASGLDEYQPQH
TRBV7-2,TRBJ2-7,ASSLTGPRSYEQY
TRBV11-2,TRBJ2-1,ASSFPLTSGRFNEQF
TRBV29-1,TRBJ2-3,SGRGGLTDTQY
TRBV30,TRBJ1-4,AWSVTGDNEKLF
TRBV5-1,TRBJ1-4,ASSPEQGSLEKLF
TRBV11-3,TRBJ2-5,ASSSGAGGPQETQY
TRBV28,TRBJ1-5,ASRKQETQPQH
TRBV7-2,TRBJ2-3,ASSLEGPGTQY
TRBV2,TRBJ2-7,ASSEQGAGYEQY
TRBV20-1,TRBJ1-2,SALDGGYT
TRBV7-9,TRBJ2-6,ASSLGRSGANVLT
TRBV27,TRBJ2-1,ASSPGTYYNEQF
TRBV18,TRBJ2-3,ASSENPSGRAH
TRBV28,TRBJ2-7,ASRPTGTGATYEQY
TRBV28,TRBJ2-7,ASTRGLANPYEQY
TRBV2,TRBJ2-3,ASRDRGDTQY
TRBV2,TRBJ2-1,ATSATGTGGYNEQF
TRBV6-6,TRBJ1-5,ASSSGNQPQH
TRBV2,TRBJ2-7,ASSGTAGLSYEQY
TRBV5-4,TRBJ2-7,ASSLGAGGNEQY
TRBV7-3,TRBJ2-2,ASSLYGRGNTGELF